Listed here are 5 T cell receptor beta chains from one sample, sequenced in a study of CD8 T cells in Susac syndrome. With random hexamers, roughly 0.45 to 1 ug RNA was reverse transcribed. One entry per CDR3 protein results from TCRdb running MiXCR on the immunoSEQ multiplex PCR reads. The sample yields around 270,000 distinct CDR3 sequences, approximately 91% seen once. The sample taken for sequencing was CD8+ T cells from PBMCs. The receptors were gathered from a human donor with multiple sclerosis.

V is TRBV11-2 and J is TRBJ1-1; D is uncertain. This CDR3 region has 14 residues. Germline V gene lookup returns CDR1 SGHAT and CDR2 FQNNGV. The ends were cut back, 4 bases at V and 4 bases at J, with 13 bases in the middle. CDR3: CASSSGSMGTEAFF. The DNA of the CDR3 is TGTGCCAGCAGCTCTGGCAGCATGGGCACTGAAGCTTTCTTT.

The gene calls are TRBV30 and TRBJ2-1; D uncertain. Trimming removed 8 bases at V and 10 bases at J, with 15 bases between. Per germline, CDR1 GTSNPN and CDR2 SVGIG (reference sequence). The CDR3 runs to 11 residues. CDR3 nucleotide sequence: TGTGCCAGTGCAGCTGTGGGAGAGCAGTTCTTC. Translating it yields CASAAVGEQFF.

The chain uses TRBV28 and TRBJ2-2; 8 nucleotides agree with TRBD1. The V and J ends lost 3 bases and 2 bases, in that order; junction bases with no gene match: 8. Germline V gene sequence: CDR1 MDHEN, CDR2 SYDVKM. The CDR3 is 17 amino acids. The CDR3 reads CASSLEAGGANTGELFF. The CDR3 DNA sequence: TGTGCCAGCAGTTTGGAAGCAGGGGGCGCAAACACCGGGGAGCTGTTTTTT.

This clonotype is a singleton in its sample. This sequence joins TRBV25-1 and TRBJ1-1; 7 bases fit TRBD1. The CDR3 covers 10 residues. The junction had 6 bases not matched to a gene; V was cut back by 10 bases and J by 10 bases. Germline assignment: CDR1 MGHDK and CDR2 SYGVNS. CDR3 loop: CATADRAAFF. The CDR3 coding sequence is TGTGCCACCGCCGACAGGGCAGCTTTCTTT.

The V call is TRBV4-3, the J call TRBJ2-3, with a tentative D call TRBD2 (5 bases). V was pared by 0 bases and J by 7 bases, with 8 bases between. Per the germline V gene, CDR1 is LGHNA and CDR2 is YSLEER. This CDR3 contains 13 residues. Here the CDR3 reads CASSQEVAYTQYF. CDR3 coding DNA: TGCGCCAGCAGCCAAGAGGTAGCGTATACGCAGTATTTT.